These 10 T cell receptor beta chains were sequenced from one sample in a study of technical replicates of blood from a handful of donors. The table came from immunoSEQ multiplex PCR; TCRdb's copy has only in-frame clones and leaves some out. Among tens of thousands of clones listed, around 90% were seen once. The sequenced sample was T cells isolated from PBMCs. The receptors originated from a human donor in good health.

This CDR3 reads CASSQEVGKGDEKLFF. CDR3 nucleotide sequence: TGTGCCAGCAGCCAAGAAGTTGGAAAGGGAGATGAAAAACTGTTTTTT. The rearrangement joins TRBV14 to TRBJ1-4; D remains ambiguous. Germline loops: CDR1 SGHDN, CDR2 FVKESK. CDR3 length equals 16 residues. V lost 0 bases and J 6 bases, leaving 14 bases between the germline ends.

CDR3 coding DNA: TGTGCCAGCAGTTTGGGACAGGGTGGCAATCAGCCCCAGCATTTT. It encodes CASSLGQGGNQPQHF. The rearrangement joins TRBV28 to TRBJ1-5; TRBD1 matches at 9 bases. V lost 3 bases to trimming and J lost 2 bases; unmatched junction nucleotides: 2. This CDR3 spans 15 amino acids. The V gene's germline CDR1 is MDHEN and CDR2 SYDVKM.

The chain uses TRBV2 and TRBJ2-5; 10 bases are a match to TRBD2. The V gene's germline CDR1 is SNHLY and CDR2 FYNNEI. The junction had 9 bases not matched to a gene; V was cut back by 7 bases and J by 1 base. CDR3 length: 16 amino acids. Written as DNA, the CDR3 is TGTGCCAGCAATACCGGGACTAGCGCACGCCAAGAGACCCAGTACTTC. Its translation is CASNTGTSARQETQYF. The full variable domain, rest sourced from reference TRBV2 and TRBJ2-5, is EPEVTQTPSHQVTQMGQEVILRCVPISNHLYFYWYRQILGQKVEFLVSFYNNEISEKSEIFDDQFSVERPDGSNFTLKIRSTKLEDSAMYFCASNTGTSARQETQYFGPGTRLLVL.

This chain connects TRBV29-1 to TRBJ1-2; no clear D gene. The CDR3 runs 11 residues. Germline V gives CDR1 SQVTM, CDR2 ANQGSEA. The ends were cut back, 0 bases at V and 8 bases at J, with 7 bases in the middle. CDR3 nucleotide sequence: TGCAGCGTTGAAGATGCGCTCGGCTACACCTTC. It specifies CSVEDALGYTF.

The chain couples TRBV27 to TRBJ1-1; 7 nucleotides line up with TRBD1. This CDR3 has 15 amino acids. Germline lookup yields CDR1 MNHEY and CDR2 SMNVEV (reference sequence). V shed 5 bases and J 1 base; nucleotides not matched to a gene: 7. CDR3 residues: CASSPYRGTNTEAFF. CDR3 DNA sequence: TGTGCCAGCAGTCCGTACAGGGGAACGAACACTGAAGCTTTCTTT.

This clone was seen just once. The chain has TRBV7-9 and TRBJ1-1, with TRBD1 matching over 7 bases. V lost 6 bases to trimming and J lost 0 bases; unmatched junction nucleotides: 10. This CDR3 is built from 16 residues. Germline V gene sequence: CDR1 SEHNR, CDR2 FQNEAQ (reference sequence). CDR3 sequence (DNA): TGTGCCAGCAGTCCCCTACAGGGGACTTTGAACACTGAAGCTTTCTTT. Translation gives CASSPLQGTLNTEAFF.

With respect to this clone: Other DNA sequences in this specimen translate into the identical CDR3. The V gene is TRBV6-5, the J gene TRBJ1-4; a possible D gene is TRBD1 (5 bases). Germline V lookup: CDR1 MNHEY, CDR2 SVGAGI. The V and J ends lost 2 bases and 3 bases respectively, with 7 bases between them. This CDR3 is 14 amino acids long. For the CDR3, the DNA is TGTGCCAGCAGTTACAGGGGCCCTAATGAAAAACTGTTTTTT. It specifies CASSYRGPNEKLFF.

This clone was observed a single time. This sequence joins TRBV13 and TRBJ2-4, with 7 bases aligning to TRBD2. The V segment lost 4 bases and the J segment 8 bases; nucleotides outside the gene matches: 11. The CDR3 is made up of 15 amino acids. Looked up from germline, CDR1 is PRHDT and CDR2 is FYEKMQ (reference sequence). CDR3 residues: CASSSQGGREDIQYF. The CDR3 DNA sequence: TGTGCCAGCAGCTCCCAGGGAGGACGGGAGGACATTCAGTACTTC.

V usage is TRBV30 and J usage is TRBJ1-1; D is perhaps TRBD1 (5 bases). The CDR3 length is 13 residues. Looked up from germline, CDR1 is GTSNPN and CDR2 is SVGIG (reference sequence). With 2 bases removed from V and 11 bases from J, the gap between germline ends came to 18 bases. CDR3 protein: CAWSTGFRGSAFF. As DNA, the CDR3 is TGTGCCTGGAGTACCGGTTTCCGGGGGAGCGCTTTCTTT.

The CDR3 coding sequence is TGTGCCAGCATTGAGACAGGGAAAACCGGGGAGCTGTTTTTT. Its protein product is CASIETGKTGELFF. The chain combines TRBV28 with TRBJ2-2; TRBD1 matches 7 bases. With V trimmed by 7 bases and J by 5 bases, 7 bases remained unmatched. CDR3 length equals 14 residues. The germline V gene has CDR1 MDHEN and CDR2 SYDVKM.